Reported below is one T cell receptor beta chain. The antigen is undetermined. Vbeta (60) and Jbeta (13) primers were used in the PCR. Under the authors' procedure: About 11 million of tens of millions of unique TCR beta chains were shared, per a later count. TCRdb's copy holds only in-frame clones and misses some; the assay was immunoSEQ multiplex PCR. That table is the source of V, J and clone size, and D and trimming were worked out from the DNA. Of about 180,000 clones listed, over 65% are singletons. As for the donors, each was a healthy bone marrow donor. This specimen belongs to a study of cytomegalovirus exposure and HLA in healthy donors. Notes on the study in general: Prior analysis indicated that the majority of TCR beta V segments exhibited productivity approximately 87% or approximately 30% of the time. Specificity for CMV antigens was confirmed in vitro for three of the CMV-associated chains.

CDR3 length equals 14 residues. Germline CDR1 SGHRS, CDR2 YFSETQ. Deletions cut 8 bases from V and 5 bases from J, with 19 bases between. The sequenced sample consisted of PBMCs. This chain uses TRBV5-1 with TRBJ2-5, with a possible D match to TRBD1 (6 bases). The receptor comes from a man in his 60s in good health and CMV-seronegative. In nucleotides, the CDR3 is TGCGCCAGTGGGGACAACCTTAGAGTGGAGACCCAGTACTTC. Protein sequence: CASGDNLRVETQYF.